The sequence of this T cell receptor beta chain was determined in a study of beta chain features in type 1 diabetes. Study overall: Sorted cells from all samples, numbering approximately 100 million, were examined. The study, taken as a whole, reports: Shortening that was moderate but significant affected the TCRB CDR3s of Type 1 diabetes patients in all four CD4+ subsets. Over-representation of high TCR-expressing cells was a possible consequence of cDNA sequencing. The VDJ junctions of type 1 diabetes patients carried fewer insertions and more deletions.

A remark on this clone: What it binds is unknown.

V was pared by 8 bases and J by 0 bases, with 10 bases between. CDR1 and CDR2 (germline): MDHEN, SYDVKM. The CDR3 is 13 residues long. Reverse transcription of all isolated RNA meant that expressed TCRB transcripts were sequenced. Assay: immunoSEQ multiplex PCR; the TCRdb copy retains only in-frame clones and omits some. Altogether roughly 290,000 clones are present, roughly 15% being singletons, with the ten largest covering 0.015%. Donors underwent one heparinised blood draw, about 0.12 L on average. The chain couples TRBV28 to TRBJ1-2; D might be TRBD1 (5 bases). The TCR comes from a man in his late teens or twenties with type 1 diabetes. The source material was naive CD4+ T cells from blood. As DNA, the CDR3 is TGTGCCAGCTCCGGACACTCTAACTATGGCTACACCTTC. Its protein is CASSGHSNYGYTF.